Shown below are 18 T cell receptor beta chains from a single sample sequenced in a study of T cell repertoires in cytomegalovirus infection. TCRdb called the reads again in MiXCR, with one record for every CDR3 protein. The data contain more than 650,000 distinct CDR3 sequences, about 40% of them seen just once; the ten biggest clones take up roughly 2.8%. The sample consisted of PBMCs. The source of these receptors is a human donor in good health (CMV status not recorded). Some clones in this sample may be carry-over from other donors' samples.

V and J are TRBV30 and TRBJ1-5, with TRBD1 identical over 10 bases. This CDR3 spans 15 amino acids. J was trimmed by 4 bases and V by 2 bases; bases with no gene match: 5. Germline CDR1 is GTSNPN and CDR2 is SVGIG (reference sequence). The CDR3 DNA is TGTGCCTGGAGTAAGGACAGGGGGGCAAATCAGCCCCAGCATTTT. Translated, it gives CAWSKDRGANQPQHF.

V and J are TRBV7-2 and TRBJ1-4, with D maybe TRBD1 (6 bases). Germline values: CDR1 SGHTA, CDR2 FQGNSA. The V and J ends lost 5 bases and 7 bases respectively, with 17 bases between them. The CDR3 has 15 residues. This CDR3 is CASSPYRDRGEKLFF. As DNA, the CDR3 is TGTGCCAGCAGCCCCTACAGGGACCGGGGTGAAAAACTGTTTTTT.

The rearrangement uses TRBV28 and TRBJ2-1; tentative D call: TRBD2 (5 bases). The CDR3 runs to 15 residues. Trimming took 3 bases from V and 4 from J, leaving 13 bases between them. Germline CDR1 is MDHEN and CDR2 is SYDVKM. DNA of the CDR3: TGTGCCAGCAGTTTCCCAGGCGGGTCATACAATGAGCAGTTCTTC. It translates to CASSFPGGSYNEQFF.

This clonotype was found a few times. This chain joins TRBV6-5 and TRBJ1-2, with 7 bases aligning to TRBD1. V shed 6 bases, J shed 8 bases, and the junction held 9 bases outside the gene matches. The CDR3 consists of 13 residues. Looked up from germline, CDR1 is MNHEY and CDR2 is SVGAGI. CDR3 region: CASSRDRTTGYTF. The CDR3 coding sequence is TGTGCCAGCAGCAGGGACAGAACCACAGGCTACACCTTC.

The CDR3 nucleotides are TGTGCCTACCAAAAAGGGCCCTCTGGAAACACCATATATTTT. Translated: CAYQKGPSGNTIYF. The gene calls are TRBV30 and TRBJ1-3; D is unclear. Trimming shortened V by 7 bases and J by 0 bases, and 13 bases separated the two germline ends. This CDR3 region has 14 residues. The V gene's germline CDR1 is GTSNPN and CDR2 SVGIG (reference sequence). Full variable domain (outside the CDR3, taken from reference TRBV30 and TRBJ1-3): SQTIHQWPATLVQPVGSPLSLECTVEGTSNPNLYWYRQAAGRGLQLLFYSVGIGQISSEVPQNLSASRPQDRQFILSSKKLLLSDSGFYLCAYQKGPSGNTIYFGEGSWLTVV.

V and J are TRBV7-6 and TRBJ2-7; D may be TRBD1 (5 bases). The CDR3 totals 16 residues. Germline V CDR1 and CDR2: SGHVS, FNYEAQ. V lost 5 bases, J lost 7 bases, and 24 bases lay in between. The CDR3: CASSPGRVALRGEQYF. The CDR3, as DNA: TGTGCCAGCAGCCCCGGCAGGGTGGCCCTCCGAGGAGAGCAGTACTTC.

This clonotype was seen more than once but under ten times. The V gene is TRBV12-3 or TRBV12-4, the J gene TRBJ1-6, with D unresolved. This CDR3 has 14 amino acids. Trimming took off 3 bases at V and 8 bases at J, with 11 bases between the two ends. CDR3 sequence (DNA): TGTGCCAGCAGTTTGAATTCACGGGATTCACCCCTCCACTTT. Its translation: CASSLNSRDSPLHF.

The chain has TRBV27 and TRBJ1-2, with D unclear. There are 13 residues in the CDR3. With 6 bases removed from V and 4 bases from J, the gap between germline ends came to 12 bases. Germline V gene lookup returns CDR1 MNHEY and CDR2 SMNVEV (reference sequence). The CDR3 nucleotides are TGTGCCAGCAGATTAAAAGAAAGCTATGGCTACACCTTC. It encodes CASRLKESYGYTF.

The genes are TRBV6-5 and TRBJ2-7; 9 bases agree with TRBD1. Germline CDR1 is MNHEY and CDR2 is SVGAGI. CDR3 length: 13 amino acids. After removal of 10 bases from V and 2 bases from J, the junction contained 6 bases not matched to a gene. CDR3 DNA: TGTGCCACCACCCGGGACAGGGCCTACGAGCAGTACTTC. Encoded protein: CATTRDRAYEQYF.

This sequence joins TRBV6-5 and TRBJ1-1; D unresolved. This CDR3 has 15 amino acids. The germline V and J ends were trimmed by 0 bases and 1 base, with 9 bases remaining between them. In germline, CDR1 is MNHEY, CDR2 SVGAGI. CDR3 nucleotides: TGTGCCAGCAGTTACTCTGCCGGACCGAACACTGAAGCTTTCTTT. It specifies CASSYSAGPNTEAFF.

This clonotype has only a few counts. V is TRBV27 and J is TRBJ1-1, with 11 bases that match TRBD1. Germline CDR1 and CDR2: MNHEY and SMNVEV (reference sequence). CDR3 length equals 13 residues. The J segment lost 9 bases and the V segment lost 2 bases, leaving 2 bases of the junction unmatched. The CDR3 here is CASSLGTGGKAFF. The CDR3 coding sequence is TGTGCCAGCAGTTTAGGGACAGGGGGGAAAGCTTTCTTT.

The V call is TRBV30, the J call TRBJ1-6; no clear D. The V end lost 1 base, the J end lost 5 bases, and 9 bases lay between the germline ends. The length of the CDR3 is 14 residues. The germline CDR1 and CDR2 sequences are GTSNPN and SVGIG (reference sequence). CDR3 region: CAWSATENNSPLHF. CDR3 DNA: TGTGCCTGGAGTGCTACAGAAAATAATTCACCCCTCCACTTT.

The chain is built from TRBV12-3 or TRBV12-4 and TRBJ1-5; 8 nucleotides line up with TRBD1. Losses at the gene ends were 8 bases for V and 7 bases for J; bases not matched to a gene: 4. The CDR3 contains 12 residues. The CDR3 reads CASSDREQPQHF. The DNA for the CDR3 is TGTGCCAGCTCGGACAGGGAGCAGCCCCAGCATTTT.

The table lists this clonotype with a few counts. The chain combines TRBV4-2 with TRBJ2-1; D is undetermined. The germline gives CDR1 LGHNA, CDR2 YNFKEQ. Trimming took 1 base from V and 8 from J, leaving 9 bases between them. The CDR3 sequence is 13 residues long. In DNA form, the CDR3 reads TGTGCCAGCAGCCAAGGAGGCCGCGATGAGCAGTTCTTC. It yields the protein CASSQGGRDEQFF.

This clonotype was seen a handful of times. The CDR3 spells CATSKGFGGRGYNEQFF. CDR3 bases: TGTGCCACCAGCAAAGGGTTTGGCGGGAGGGGGTACAATGAGCAGTTCTTC. This chain joins TRBV15 and TRBJ2-1; 9 bases are a match to TRBD2. CDR3 length: 17 amino acids. Germline CDR1 LNHNV, CDR2 YYDKDF (reference sequence). Unmatched junction bases numbered 11, after V lost 4 bases and J lost 4 bases.

This clonotype occurred a few times. The genes are TRBV28 and TRBJ1-4; D is unresolved. There are 17 residues in the CDR3. Germline V CDR1 and CDR2: MDHEN, SYDVKM. V was clipped by 3 bases and J by 3 bases, with 17 bases between them. CDR3 residues: CASSFRPWVSANEKLFF. CDR3 bases: TGTGCCAGCAGTTTCCGGCCATGGGTGTCGGCTAATGAAAAACTGTTTTTT.

The chain links TRBV12-3 or TRBV12-4 to TRBJ1-2; D is unresolved. The CDR3 is 14 amino acids. The V end was cut by 4 bases, the J end by 8 bases, with 17 bases between. In DNA, the CDR3 is TGTGCCAGCAGTTCCCCCTGGACTCCTGGGGGCTACACCTTC. Its protein product is CASSSPWTPGGYTF.

CDR3: CSARDSLAGAVNTGELFF. Written as DNA, the CDR3 is TGCAGTGCTAGAGATTCCCTCGCGGGAGCGGTAAACACCGGGGAGCTGTTTTTT. The chain couples TRBV20-1 to TRBJ2-2; 7 nucleotides align to TRBD2. The CDR3 has 18 residues. Losses at the gene ends were 0 bases for V and 2 bases for J; bases not matched to a gene: 12. CDR1 and CDR2 from the germline V gene are DFQATT and SNEGSKA (reference sequence).